This T cell receptor beta chain originates from a study of T cell changes during pregnancy in multiple sclerosis. After removal of 5 bases from V and 4 bases from J, the junction contained 7 bases not matched to a gene. Germline V gene sequence: CDR1 SNHLY, CDR2 FYNNEI. CDR3 size: 14 residues. The repertoire was sequenced with immunoSEQ multiplex PCR; TCRdb's copy has only in-frame clones and lacks some. The sample lists fewer than 65,000 clones; roughly nine tenths were seen once. The sample was CD8+ T cells from peripheral blood mononuclear cells, taken after pregnancy. The rearrangement joins TRBV2 to TRBJ1-1, with 7 nucleotides matching TRBD1. This receptor was obtained from a female donor with multiple sclerosis, enrolled in a pregnancy study. The CDR3 loop reads CASSFPQGITEAFF. The CDR3 DNA reads as TGTGCCAGCAGTTTCCCACAGGGGATCACTGAAGCTTTCTTT.